This passage covers 4 T cell receptor beta chains from one sample sequenced in a study of cytomegalovirus exposure and HLA in healthy donors. PCR involved 60 Vbeta and 13 Jbeta primers. Libraries were prepared by immunoSEQ multiplex PCR; TCRdb keeps only in-frame clonotypes and omits some of them. The table records 200,000 to 250,000 clones, more than 65% of them present only once. The sequencing input was PBMCs. The source is a man in his forties or fifties in good health and CMV-seronegative.

This clone has a single count. The rearrangement joins TRBV7-9 to TRBJ2-1, with D possibly matching TRBD1 (6 bases). The germline gives CDR1 SEHNR, CDR2 FQNEAQ (reference sequence). V dropped 5 bases and J dropped 0 bases, with 14 bases sitting between them. This CDR3 is 16 amino acids long. DNA of the CDR3: TGTGCCAGCAGCGTAGGGACATCAGACTCCTACAATGAGCAGTTCTTC. It is translated as CASSVGTSDSYNEQFF.

The rearrangement links TRBV5-1 to TRBJ2-3; 9 bases line up with TRBD1. The CDR3 spans 15 residues. Germline V lookup: CDR1 SGHRS, CDR2 YFSETQ. V shed 2 bases and J 4 bases; nucleotides not matched to a gene: 5. As DNA, the CDR3 is TGCGCCAGCAGCTTTGGACAGGGGAGGGCAGATACGCAGTATTTT. Translated, it gives CASSFGQGRADTQYF.

This clone was counted between two and nine times. The genes are TRBV4-1 and TRBJ2-7, with 7 bases that match TRBD1. V lost 1 base, J lost 2 bases, and 8 bases stayed unmatched. Germline assignment: CDR1 MGHRA and CDR2 YSYEKL. The CDR3 contains 16 residues. CDR3 in DNA: TGCGCCAGCAGCCAAGGAGGGGACAGACCAACCTACGAGCAGTACTTC. It yields the protein CASSQGGDRPTYEQYF.

This clone has more than one count but fewer than ten. The chain recombines TRBV4-2 with TRBJ1-6; 7 bases match TRBD1. Germline loops: CDR1 LGHNA, CDR2 YNFKEQ. The ends lost 1 base at V and 7 bases at J; junction bases unmatched: 4. This CDR3 has 15 amino acids. CDR3 loop: CASSQARDRNSPLHF. CDR3 bases: TGTGCCAGCAGCCAAGCCCGGGACAGAAATTCACCCCTCCACTTT.